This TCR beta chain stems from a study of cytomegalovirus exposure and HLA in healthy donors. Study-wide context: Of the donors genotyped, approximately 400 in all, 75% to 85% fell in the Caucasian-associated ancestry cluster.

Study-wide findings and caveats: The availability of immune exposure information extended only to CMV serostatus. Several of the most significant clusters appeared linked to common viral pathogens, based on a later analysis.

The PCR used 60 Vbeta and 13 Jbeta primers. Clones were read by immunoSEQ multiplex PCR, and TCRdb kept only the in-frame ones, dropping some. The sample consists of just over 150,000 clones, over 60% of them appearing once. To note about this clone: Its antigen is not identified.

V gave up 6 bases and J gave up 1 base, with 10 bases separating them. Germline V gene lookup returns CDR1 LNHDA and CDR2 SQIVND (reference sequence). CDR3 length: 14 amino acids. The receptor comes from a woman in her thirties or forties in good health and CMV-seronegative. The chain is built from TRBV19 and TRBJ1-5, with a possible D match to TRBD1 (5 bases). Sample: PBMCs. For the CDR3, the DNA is TGTGCCAGTAGAATTGGGGGGAGCAATCAGCCCCAGCATTTT. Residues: CASRIGGSNQPQHF.